This T cell receptor beta chain stems from a study of metastatic and nonmetastatic thyroid tumors. Study summary: Peripheral blood and tumor or nodule samples from malignant and benign thyroid patients were compared.

Thyroid surgery was preceded by no treatment in any patient. Per the original data handling: A classifier of distant metastasis in papillary thyroid cancer was built from CDR3 differences (across clinicopathological groups). With MiXCR, TCRdb reprocessed the PCR reads. The V and J calls and clone size are TCRdb's, not the authors'. The sample consists of some 29,000 clones, under 8% of them appearing once. Whole-study findings and limits: Significantly greater TCR beta diversity was reportedly found in malignant thyroid tumors than in benign nodules (in blood and tumor).

This clone was picked up many times. Its antigen is unidentified. This may stem from a read error, because a much larger clone lies one nucleotide away. Per the germline V gene, CDR1 is MNHNS and CDR2 is SASEGT. The CDR3 contains 13 residues. Specimen: blood. The rearrangement uses TRBV6-1 and TRBJ1-2, with D possibly matching TRBD1 (6 bases). This TCR came from a female donor with papillary thyroid cancer or a benign thyroid nodule (not recorded which). Some clones in this sample may be carry-over from other donors' samples. This CDR3 is CVSSLGTRYGYTF. CDR3 bases: TGTGTCAGCTCTTTGGGGACACGCTATGGCTACACCTTC.